The rows below give T cell receptor beta chains drawn from one sample of a study of neoadjuvant anti-PD-1 for oral cavity cancer. Clones were sequenced by immunoSEQ multiplex PCR, and TCRdb holds only the in-frame ones, with some missing. The sample consists of approximately 15,000 clones, 55% to 75% of them appearing once. The sequences come from PBMCs, collected before nivolumab (anti-PD-1) treatment. These receptors were obtained from a person aged 40-85 years with oral cavity squamous cell carcinoma. The CDR3 runs from the conserved cysteine through the conserved F or W. The D gene is left open where the match is weak. Clone size is not always given. Where it is, it says once, few, many or a class for expanded clones.

TRBV6-5	TRBJ2-2	TRBD1	few	CASSWTGTYTGELFF	TGTGCCAGCAGTTGGACAGGGACCTACACCGGGGAGCTGTTTTTT
TRBV30	TRBJ1-2	.	.	CAWSGGGSYGYTF	TGTGCCTGGAGTGGGGGCGGGAGCTATGGCTACACCTTC
TRBV30	TRBJ2-1	TRBD2	.	CAWKGLAGGREQFF	TGTGCCTGGAAAGGACTAGCGGGAGGGCGTGAGCAGTTCTTC
TRBV29-1	TRBJ2-7	TRBD1	.	CSVSGTGEYEQYF	TGCAGCGTCTCCGGGACAGGGGAATACGAGCAGTACTTC
TRBV29-1	TRBJ2-3	.	.	CSVAGGQIADTQYF	TGCAGCGTTGCCGGGGGGCAAATTGCAGATACGCAGTATTTT
TRBV6-4	TRBJ2-1	TRBD2	.	CASRPRLAGETDSYNEQFF	TGTGCCAGCAGACCGAGACTAGCGGGAGAAACCGACTCCTACAATGAGCAGTTCTTC
TRBV7-9	TRBJ2-2	TRBD2	.	CASSTSGSTGELFF	TGTGCCAGCAGCACTAGCGGATCCACCGGGGAGCTGTTTTTT
TRBV27	TRBJ2-7	TRBD1	.	CASSYTTGAEQYF	TGTGCCAGCAGTTACACTACAGGGGCCGAGCAGTACTTC
TRBV6-1	TRBJ2-7	TRBD1	.	CASSVPPEGQFSYEQYF	TGTGCCAGCAGTGTCCCTCCAGAGGGACAGTTCTCCTACGAGCAGTACTTC
TRBV27	TRBJ1-5	.	.	CASSPRTARSQPQHF	TGTGCCAGCAGTCCCCGGACAGCCCGGAGTCAGCCCCAGCATTTT
TRBV5-1	TRBJ1-5	.	.	CASSLAGDQPQHF	TGCGCCAGCAGCTTGGCGGGGGATCAGCCCCAGCATTTT
TRBV28	TRBJ2-7	.	.	CASSLSARGGYEQYF	TGTGCCAGCAGTCTTAGTGCAAGGGGAGGCTACGAGCAGTACTTC
TRBV6-5	TRBJ1-1	.	few	CASRRTGTGNTEAFF	TGTGCCAGCAGACGAACTGGGACGGGGAACACTGAAGCTTTCTTT
TRBV7-8	TRBJ2-1	.	.	CASSFITLVWNEQFF	TGTGCCAGCAGCTTTATCACGTTAGTTTGGAATGAGCAGTTCTTC
TRBV5-1	TRBJ1-4	.	.	CASSLVPNVINEKLFF	TGCGCCAGCAGCTTGGTGCCAAACGTAATAAATGAAAAACTGTTTTTT
TRBV2	TRBJ1-2	.	.	CASSGQGFGYTF	TGTGCCAGCAGTGGTCAGGGATTCGGCTACACCTTC
TRBV9	TRBJ1-1	TRBD1	.	CASSVVAGTGAEAFF	TGTGCCAGCAGCGTAGTAGCCGGGACAGGGGCTGAAGCTTTCTTT
TRBV7-6	TRBJ1-4	TRBD1	.	CASSSGQGVEKLFF	TGTGCCAGCAGCTCTGGACAGGGGGTAGAAAAACTGTTTTTT
TRBV4-1	TRBJ2-7	.	few	CASSQIASVSEQYF	TGCGCCAGCAGCCAGATCGCCAGTGTCTCCGAGCAGTACTTC
TRBV30	TRBJ2-7	.	.	CAWSVRGAVYGQYF	TGTGCCTGGAGTGTTCGGGGAGCAGTCTACGGGCAGTACTTC
TRBV5-1	TRBJ2-7	.	.	CASRATPHEQYF	TGCGCCAGCAGGGCAACACCCCACGAGCAGTACTTC
TRBV19	TRBJ1-5	.	.	CASSIDGNDNQPQHF	TGTGCCAGTAGTATAGACGGCAATGACAATCAGCCCCAGCATTTT
TRBV15	TRBJ2-2	.	.	CATSREVRATGELFF	TGTGCCACCAGCAGAGAGGTCCGGGCCACCGGGGAGCTGTTTTTT
TRBV9	TRBJ1-1	.	.	CASSGTGTRTEGTEAFF	TGTGCCAGCAGCGGAACCGGGACGAGAACTGAGGGCACTGAAGCTTTCTTT
TRBV18	TRBJ2-7	.	.	CASSPPYGGGYEQYF	TGTGCCAGCTCACCACCGTATGGGGGCGGCTACGAGCAGTACTTC